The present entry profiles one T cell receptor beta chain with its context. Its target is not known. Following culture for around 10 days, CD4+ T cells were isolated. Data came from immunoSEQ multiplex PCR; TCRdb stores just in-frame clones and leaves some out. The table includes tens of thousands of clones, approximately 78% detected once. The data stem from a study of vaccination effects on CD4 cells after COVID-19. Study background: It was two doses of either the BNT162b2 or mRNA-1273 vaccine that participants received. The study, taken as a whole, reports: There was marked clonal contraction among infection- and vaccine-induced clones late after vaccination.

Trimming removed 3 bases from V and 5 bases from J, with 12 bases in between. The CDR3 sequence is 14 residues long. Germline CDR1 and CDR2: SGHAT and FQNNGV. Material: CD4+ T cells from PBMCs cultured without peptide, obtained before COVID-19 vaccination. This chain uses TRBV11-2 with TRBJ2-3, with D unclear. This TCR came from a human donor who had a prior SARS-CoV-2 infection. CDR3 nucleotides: TGTGCCAGCAGCTTTTTGGGTTTTGGAGATACGCAGTATTTT. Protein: CASSFLGFGDTQYF.